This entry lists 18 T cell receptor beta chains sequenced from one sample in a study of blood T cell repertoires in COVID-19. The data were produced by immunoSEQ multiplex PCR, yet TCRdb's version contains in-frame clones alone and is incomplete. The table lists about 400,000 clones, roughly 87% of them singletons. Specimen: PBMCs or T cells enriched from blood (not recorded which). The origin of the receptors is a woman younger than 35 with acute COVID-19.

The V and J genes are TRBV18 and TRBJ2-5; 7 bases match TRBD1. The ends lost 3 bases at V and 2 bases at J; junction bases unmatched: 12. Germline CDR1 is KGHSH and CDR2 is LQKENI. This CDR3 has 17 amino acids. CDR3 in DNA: TGTGCCAGCTCACCGTACCCCTTAGAGACAGGGCAAGAGACCCAGTACTTC. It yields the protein CASSPYPLETGQETQYF.

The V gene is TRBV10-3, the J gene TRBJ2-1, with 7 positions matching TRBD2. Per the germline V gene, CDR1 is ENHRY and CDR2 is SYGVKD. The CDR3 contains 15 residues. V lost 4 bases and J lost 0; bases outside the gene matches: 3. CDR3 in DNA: TGTGCCATCAGTGGGGGGGGGAGCTCCTACAATGAGCAGTTCTTC. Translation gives CAISGGGSSYNEQFF.

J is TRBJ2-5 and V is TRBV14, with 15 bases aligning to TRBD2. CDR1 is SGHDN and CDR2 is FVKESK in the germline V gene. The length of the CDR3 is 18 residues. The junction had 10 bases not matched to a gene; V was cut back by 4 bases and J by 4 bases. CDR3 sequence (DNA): TGTGCCAGCAGCCTAGGACTAGCGGGGGGGCCGACCACAGAGACCCAGTACTTC. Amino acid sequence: CASSLGLAGGPTTETQYF.

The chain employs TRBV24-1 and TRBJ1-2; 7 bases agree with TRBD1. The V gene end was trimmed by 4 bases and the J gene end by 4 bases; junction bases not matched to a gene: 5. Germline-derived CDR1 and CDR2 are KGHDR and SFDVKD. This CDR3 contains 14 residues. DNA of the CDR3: TGTGCCACCAGTGAGAAGGACAGGCCCTATGGCTACACCTTC. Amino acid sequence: CATSEKDRPYGYTF.

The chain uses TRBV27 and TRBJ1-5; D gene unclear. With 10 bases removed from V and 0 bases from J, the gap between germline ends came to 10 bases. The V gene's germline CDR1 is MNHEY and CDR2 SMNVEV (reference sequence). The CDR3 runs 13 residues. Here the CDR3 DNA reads TGTGCCACCCGGTACAGTAGCAATCAGCCCCAGCATTTT. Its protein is CATRYSSNQPQHF.

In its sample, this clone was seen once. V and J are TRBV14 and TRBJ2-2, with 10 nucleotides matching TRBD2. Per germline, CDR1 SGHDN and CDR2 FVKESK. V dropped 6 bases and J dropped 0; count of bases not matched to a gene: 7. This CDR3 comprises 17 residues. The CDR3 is CASRLAGDTANTGELFF. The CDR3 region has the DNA TGTGCCAGCAGGCTAGCGGGAGATACGGCGAACACCGGGGAGCTGTTTTTT.

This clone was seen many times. The CDR3 sequence is CASSENRGTEAFF. In nucleotides, the CDR3 is TGTGCCAGTAGTGAAAACAGGGGGACTGAAGCTTTCTTT. The rearrangement joins TRBV19 to TRBJ1-1; the match to TRBD1 covers 8 bases. V trimming: 5 bases; J trimming: 5 bases; junction bases outside the gene matches: 4. This CDR3 has 13 residues. Germline CDR1 LNHDA, CDR2 SQIVND (reference sequence).

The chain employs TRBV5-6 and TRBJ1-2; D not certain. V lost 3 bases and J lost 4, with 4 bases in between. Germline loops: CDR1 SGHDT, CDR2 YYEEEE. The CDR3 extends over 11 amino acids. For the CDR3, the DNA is TGTGCCAGCAGCTACAGCTATGGCTACACCTTC. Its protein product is CASSYSYGYTF.

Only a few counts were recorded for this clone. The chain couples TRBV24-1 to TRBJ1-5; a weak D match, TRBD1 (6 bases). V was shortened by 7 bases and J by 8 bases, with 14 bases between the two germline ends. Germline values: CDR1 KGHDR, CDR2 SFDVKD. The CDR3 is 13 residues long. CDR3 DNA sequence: TGTGCCACCAGCGAACAGGGACGGGAGCCCCAGCATTTT. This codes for CATSEQGREPQHF.

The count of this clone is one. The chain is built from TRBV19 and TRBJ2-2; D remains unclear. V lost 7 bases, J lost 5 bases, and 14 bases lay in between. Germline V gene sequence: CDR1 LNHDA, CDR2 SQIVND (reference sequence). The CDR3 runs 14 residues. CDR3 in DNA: TGTGCCAGTACCTACGGGTTGATAACCGGGGAGCTGTTTTTT. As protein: CASTYGLITGELFF. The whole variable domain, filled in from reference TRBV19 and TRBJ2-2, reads DGGITQSPKYLFRKEGQNVTLSCEQNLNHDAMYWYRQDPGQGLRLIYYSQIVNDFQKGDIAEGYSVSREKKESFPLTVTSAQKNPTAFYLCASTYGLITGELFFGEGSRLTVL.

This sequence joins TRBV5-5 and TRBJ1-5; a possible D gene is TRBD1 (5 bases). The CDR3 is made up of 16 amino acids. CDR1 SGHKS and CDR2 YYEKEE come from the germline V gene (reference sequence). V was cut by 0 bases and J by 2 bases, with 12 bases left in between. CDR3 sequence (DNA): TGTGCCAGCAGCTTGGCCAGGGCCGTCGGCAATCAGCCCCAGCATTTT. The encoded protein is CASSLARAVGNQPQHF.

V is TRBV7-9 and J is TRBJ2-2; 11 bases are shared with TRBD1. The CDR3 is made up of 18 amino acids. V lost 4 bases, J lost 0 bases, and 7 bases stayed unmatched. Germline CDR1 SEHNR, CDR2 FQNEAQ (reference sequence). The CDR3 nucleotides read TGTGCCAGCAGCTCGCGTCGGGACAGGGGGACGAACACCGGGGAGCTGTTTTTT. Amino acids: CASSSRRDRGTNTGELFF.

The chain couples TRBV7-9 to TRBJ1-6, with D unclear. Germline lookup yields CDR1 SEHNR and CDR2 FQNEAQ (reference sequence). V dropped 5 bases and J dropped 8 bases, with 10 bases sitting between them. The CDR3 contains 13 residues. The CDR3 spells CASSTRADSPLHF. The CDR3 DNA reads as TGTGCCAGCAGCACTAGGGCGGATTCACCCCTCCACTTT. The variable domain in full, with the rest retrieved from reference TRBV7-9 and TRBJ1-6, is DTGVSQNPRHKITKRGQNVTFRCDPISEHNRLYWYRQTLGQGPEFLTYFQNEAQLEKSRLLSDRFSAERPKGSFSTLEIQRTEQGDSAMYLCASSTRADSPLHFGNGTRLTVT.

CDR3 nucleotides: TGTGCCAGCAGCCAGGGGGCTAGCGGGGCGGGAGAGACCCAGTACTTC. Translated, it gives CASSQGASGAGETQYF. V is TRBV9 and J is TRBJ2-5; D may be TRBD2 (9 bases). V gave up 4 bases and J gave up 4 bases, with 20 bases separating them. This CDR3 comprises 16 residues. CDR1 SGDLS and CDR2 YYNGEE come from the germline V gene.

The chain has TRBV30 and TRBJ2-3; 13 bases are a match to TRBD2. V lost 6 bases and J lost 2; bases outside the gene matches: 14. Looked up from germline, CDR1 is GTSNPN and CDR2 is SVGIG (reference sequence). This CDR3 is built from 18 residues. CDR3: CACLKGTSGATYTDTQYF. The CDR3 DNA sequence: TGTGCCTGTCTGAAAGGGACTAGCGGGGCAACCTACACAGATACGCAGTATTTT. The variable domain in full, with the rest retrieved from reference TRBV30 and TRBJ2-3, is SQTIHQWPATLVQPVGSPLSLECTVEGTSNPNLYWYRQAAGRGLQLLFYSVGIGQISSEVPQNLSASRPQDRQFILSSKKLLLSDSGFYLCACLKGTSGATYTDTQYFGPGTRLTVL.

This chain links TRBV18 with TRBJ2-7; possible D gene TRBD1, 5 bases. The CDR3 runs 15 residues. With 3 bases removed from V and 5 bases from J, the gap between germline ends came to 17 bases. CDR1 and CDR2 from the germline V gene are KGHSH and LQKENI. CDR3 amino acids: CASSPVGREYDEQYF. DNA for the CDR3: TGTGCCAGCTCACCCGTAGGCAGGGAATACGACGAGCAGTACTTC.

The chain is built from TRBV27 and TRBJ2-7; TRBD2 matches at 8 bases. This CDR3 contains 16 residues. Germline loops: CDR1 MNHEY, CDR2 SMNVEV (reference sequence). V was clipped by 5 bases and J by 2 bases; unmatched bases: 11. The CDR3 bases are TGTGCCAGCAGTCTCTATAGGGCGGGAGGTCCCTACGAGCAGTACTTC. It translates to CASSLYRAGGPYEQYF.

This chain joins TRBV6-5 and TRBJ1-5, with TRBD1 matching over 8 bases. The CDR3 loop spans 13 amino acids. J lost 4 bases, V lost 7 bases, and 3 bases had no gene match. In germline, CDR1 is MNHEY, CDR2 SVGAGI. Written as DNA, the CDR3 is TGTGCCAGCACGGACAGGGAGAATCAGCCCCAGCATTTT. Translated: CASTDRENQPQHF.